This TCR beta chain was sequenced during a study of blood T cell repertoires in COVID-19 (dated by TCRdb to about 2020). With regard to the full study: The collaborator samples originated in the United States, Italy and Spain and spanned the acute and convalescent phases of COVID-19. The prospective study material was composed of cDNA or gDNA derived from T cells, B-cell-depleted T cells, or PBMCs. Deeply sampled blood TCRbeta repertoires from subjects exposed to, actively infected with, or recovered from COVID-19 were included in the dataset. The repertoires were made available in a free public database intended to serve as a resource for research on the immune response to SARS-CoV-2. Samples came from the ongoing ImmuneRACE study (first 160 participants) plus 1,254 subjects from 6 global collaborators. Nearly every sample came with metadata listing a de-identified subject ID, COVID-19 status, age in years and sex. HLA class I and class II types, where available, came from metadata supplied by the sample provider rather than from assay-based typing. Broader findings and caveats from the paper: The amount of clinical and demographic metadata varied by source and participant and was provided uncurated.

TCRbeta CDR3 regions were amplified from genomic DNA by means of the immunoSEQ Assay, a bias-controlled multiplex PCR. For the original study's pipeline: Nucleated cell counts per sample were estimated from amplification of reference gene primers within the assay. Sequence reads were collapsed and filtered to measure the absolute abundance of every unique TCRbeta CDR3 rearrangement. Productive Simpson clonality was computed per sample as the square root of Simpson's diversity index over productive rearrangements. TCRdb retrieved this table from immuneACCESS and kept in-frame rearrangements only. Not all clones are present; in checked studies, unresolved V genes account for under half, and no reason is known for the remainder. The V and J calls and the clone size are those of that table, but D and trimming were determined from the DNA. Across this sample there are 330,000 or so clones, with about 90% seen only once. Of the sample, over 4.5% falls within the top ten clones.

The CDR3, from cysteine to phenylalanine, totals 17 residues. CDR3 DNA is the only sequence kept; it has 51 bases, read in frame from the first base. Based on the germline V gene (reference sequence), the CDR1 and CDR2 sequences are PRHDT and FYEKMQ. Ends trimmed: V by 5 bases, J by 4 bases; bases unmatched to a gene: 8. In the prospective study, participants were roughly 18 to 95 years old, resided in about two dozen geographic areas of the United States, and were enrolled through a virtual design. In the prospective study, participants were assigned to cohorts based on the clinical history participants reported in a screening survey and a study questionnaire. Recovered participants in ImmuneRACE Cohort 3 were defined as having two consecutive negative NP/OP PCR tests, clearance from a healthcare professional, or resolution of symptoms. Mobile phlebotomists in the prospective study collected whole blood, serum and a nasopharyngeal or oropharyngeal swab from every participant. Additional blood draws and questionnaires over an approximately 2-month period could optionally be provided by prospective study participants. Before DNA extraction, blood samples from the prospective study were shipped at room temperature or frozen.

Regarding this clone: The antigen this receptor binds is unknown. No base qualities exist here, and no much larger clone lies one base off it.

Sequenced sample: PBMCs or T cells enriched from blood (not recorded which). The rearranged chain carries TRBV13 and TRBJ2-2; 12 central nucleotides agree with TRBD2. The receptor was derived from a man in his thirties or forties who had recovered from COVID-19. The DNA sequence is TGTGCCAGCAGCCGTATGACTAGCGGGGGTACCACCGGGGAGCTGTTTTTT. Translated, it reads CASSRMTSGGTTGELFF.